These 14 T cell receptor beta chains came from one sample sequenced in a study of T cell repertoires in cytomegalovirus infection. TCRdb processed the reads anew with MiXCR; each CDR3 protein has one entry. The sample records more than 400,000 distinct CDR3 sequences, around 27% being singletons. Input material: PBMCs. These TCRs come from a human donor in good health (CMV status not recorded). Some clones in this sample may be carry-over from other donors' samples.

The gene calls are TRBV29-1 and TRBJ2-1, with 7 bases fitting TRBD2. V lost 4 bases to trimming and J lost 3 bases; unmatched junction nucleotides: 6. The CDR3 runs 14 residues. Per germline, CDR1 SQVTM and CDR2 ANQGSEA. The CDR3 region has the DNA TGCAGCGTTGGGGGAGGGGCTCTCTACAATGAGCAGTTCTTC. Translation gives CSVGGGALYNEQFF.

This chain uses TRBV11-2 with TRBJ2-1; TRBD1 or TRBD2 may be the D gene (5 bases each). V was cut by 1 base and J by 13 bases, with 11 bases left in between. Germline V CDR1 and CDR2: SGHAT, FQNNGV. This CDR3 has 12 amino acids. The CDR3 DNA sequence: TGTGCCAGCAGCTTAGGAGGGGTGGGACAGTTCTTC. It translates to CASSLGGVGQFF.

This chain connects TRBV9 to TRBJ2-7; D unresolved. V dropped 0 bases and J dropped 5 bases, with 15 bases sitting between them. The CDR3 runs to 15 residues. Germline V gene data show CDR1 as SGDLS and CDR2 as YYNGEE. The CDR3, as DNA: TGTGCCAGCAGCGTAGAGGCTGATCCAGCCCACGAGCAGTACTTC. Translation gives CASSVEADPAHEQYF. Filled out from reference TRBV9 and TRBJ2-7, the complete variable domain reads DSGVTQTPKHLITATGQRVTLRCSPRSGDLSVYWYQQSLDQGLQFLIQYYNGEERAKGNILERFSAQQFPDLHSELNLSSLELGDSALYFCASSVEADPAHEQYFGPGTRLTVT.

The J gene is TRBJ2-5, the V gene TRBV6-5, with 8 bases fitting TRBD1. The CDR3 is made up of 15 amino acids. The trim removed 10 bases at V and 4 bases at J, leaving 14 bases unmatched. CDR1 MNHEY and CDR2 SVGAGI come from the germline V gene. The CDR3 bases are TGTGCCACATCAGATACCGGGACAGGCGGAGAGACCCAGTACTTC. This gives the protein CATSDTGTGGETQYF.

At least ten counts were recorded for this clonotype. This chain links TRBV7-2 with TRBJ2-6; D tentatively fits TRBD1 or TRBD2 (5 bases each). CDR1 is SGHTA, CDR2 FQGNSA, per germline. The CDR3 is 17 amino acids. V lost 5 bases and J lost 0, with 14 bases in between. CDR3: CASSVSGTVSGANVLTF. The CDR3, as DNA: TGTGCCAGCAGCGTCTCCGGGACGGTCTCTGGGGCCAACGTCCTGACTTTC.

The CDR3 DNA sequence: TGTGCCAGTAGTGAACAGGGGGCGCGTCAGCCCCAGCATTTT. Residues: CASSEQGARQPQHF. The rearrangement joins TRBV19 to TRBJ1-5; 9 nucleotides align to TRBD1. V lost 5 bases and J lost 6; bases outside the gene matches: 5. Germline assignment: CDR1 LNHDA and CDR2 SQIVND (reference sequence). The CDR3 loop spans 14 amino acids. Looking up the rest from reference TRBV19 and TRBJ1-5 gives the full variable domain: DGGITQSPKYLFRKEGQNVTLSCEQNLNHDAMYWYRQDPGQGLRLIYYSQIVNDFQKGDIAEGYSVSREKKESFPLTVTSAQKNPTAFYLCASSEQGARQPQHFGDGTRLSIL.

On this clonotype: One end of the junction is discordant with germline, which a read error may explain. The gene calls are TRBV4-1 and TRBJ1-2; the D gene is possibly TRBD1 (5 bases). Germline V gives CDR1 MGHRA, CDR2 YSYEKL. The CDR3 is 15 residues long. The CDR3 nucleotides read TGTGCCAGCAGCCAGTCCTTTGGGGCCCCTGATGGCTACACCTTC. It translates to CASSQSFGAPDGYTF.

This chain connects TRBV5-1 to TRBJ1-2; perhaps TRBD1 as D (6 bases). Trimming stripped 4 bases from V and 4 bases from J, with 8 bases between. Germline CDR1 and CDR2: SGHRS and YFSETQ. This CDR3 is built from 12 residues. The DNA for the CDR3 is TGCGCCAGCAGCGAGGACAGCTATGGCTACACCTTC. It translates to CASSEDSYGYTF.

The chain has TRBV19 and TRBJ2-5; tentatively, D is TRBD1 or TRBD2 (5 bases each). V was shortened by 4 bases and J by 5 bases, with 20 bases between the two germline ends. Germline V gene data show CDR1 as LNHDA and CDR2 as SQIVND (reference sequence). CDR3 length equals 16 residues. This CDR3 is CASSTRIGEMVETQYF. CDR3 coding DNA: TGTGCCAGTAGTACGAGGATAGGGGAGATGGTCGAGACCCAGTACTTC.

This clonotype was seen at least ten times. The chain combines TRBV19 with TRBJ1-5, with TRBD1 matching over 9 bases. The CDR3 covers 16 residues. Germline V gene lookup returns CDR1 LNHDA and CDR2 SQIVND (reference sequence). The ends lost 7 bases at V and 3 bases at J; junction bases unmatched: 10. CDR3 protein: CASTPQGAWVNQPQHF. The CDR3 region has the DNA TGTGCCAGTACTCCACAGGGGGCTTGGGTCAATCAGCCCCAGCATTTT.

This clonotype was found a few times. V gene TRBV20-1 combines with J gene TRBJ2-5, with 11 bases fitting TRBD2. The CDR3 contains 14 residues. Looked up from germline, CDR1 is DFQATT and CDR2 is SNEGSKA (reference sequence). With 1 base clipped from V and 4 bases from J, the junction kept 2 bases outside the gene matches. The CDR3 here is CSARGLAGSETQYF. The CDR3 region has the DNA TGCAGTGCTAGAGGACTAGCGGGATCAGAGACCCAGTACTTC.

Only a few counts were recorded for this clonotype. Sequence at one end of the junction differs from germline and may be a read error. The chain carries TRBV3-1 and TRBJ2-1; 10 bases align to TRBD1. Germline values: CDR1 LGHDT, CDR2 YNNKEL (reference sequence). The CDR3 covers 14 residues. The CDR3 spells CASSPPRGQGPMVF. CDR3 coding DNA: TGTGCCAGCAGCCCCCCCCGGGGACAGGGGCCCATGGTCTTC.

In this sample, this clonotype turned up a few times. The rearrangement links TRBV27 to TRBJ1-1; D not certain. Trimming took 8 bases from V and 1 from J, leaving 11 bases between them. In germline, CDR1 is MNHEY, CDR2 SMNVEV (reference sequence). This CDR3 comprises 13 residues. This chain's CDR3 is CASRTATNTEAFF. The CDR3 DNA reads as TGTGCCAGCCGAACAGCAACGAACACTGAAGCTTTCTTT.

In this sample, this clonotype turned up a few times. The V and J genes are TRBV29-1 and TRBJ1-3, with TRBD1 as a possible D gene (6 bases). Germline V gives CDR1 SQVTM, CDR2 ANQGSEA. This CDR3 is built from 12 residues. Deletions cut 6 bases from V and 7 bases from J, with 13 bases between. This CDR3 reads CSVLRGGNTIYF. As DNA, the CDR3 is TGCAGCGTCCTTAGAGGGGGTAACACCATATATTTT.